The entry that follows covers one TCR beta chain sequence. This specimen belongs to a study of blood T cell repertoires in COVID-19. Produced via immunoSEQ multiplex PCR; TCRdb's table is partial and in-frame only. The repertoire consists of more than 95,000 clones, with roughly 88% occurring once and the leading ten covering about 3.5%. This CDR3 has 13 residues. The V end lost 6 bases, the J end lost 13 bases, and 19 bases lay between the germline ends. Germline CDR1 is LNHDA and CDR2 is SQIVND (reference sequence). This receptor was taken from a human donor in a cohort sampled during active COVID-19. This chain links TRBV19 with TRBJ2-1; D not certain. Sequenced material: peripheral blood. Here the CDR3 reads CASRSSSVNSQFF. The CDR3 nucleotides are TGTGCCAGTAGGAGTAGCAGCGTCAACTCTCAGTTCTTC.